Each of the 27 T cell receptor beta chains below was sequenced from the same sample in a study of CXCR3-negative and CXCR3-positive naive CD8 T cells. Their target antigens are unknown. The method, 5' RACE with UMI labels, was used to prepare the TRB cDNA libraries. TCRdb re-called the 5' RACE reads; one entry per CDR3 protein, DNA not given. The sample totals 150,000 or so distinct CDR3 sequences. Study outcomes and limitations: CXCR3-positive naive cells had TRB CDR3s that were more hydrophobic than CXCR3-negative naive cells had.

The sequencing input was naive CXCR3+ CD8+ T cells from blood. The subset was: CD45RO-CCR7+CD27+CD95- naive CD8+ T cells expressing CXCR3 (TNR3+). Receptor source: a human donor in good health. Some clones in this sample may be carry-over from other donors' samples.

V gene TRBV28 combines with J gene TRBJ2-1; TCRdb lists TRBD1, though no DNA is available to test this call. From germline, CDR1 is MDHEN and CDR2 SYDVKM. This CDR3 is 14 amino acids long. This CDR3 reads CASSPGTGYNEQFF.

The chain joins TRBV29-1 to TRBJ1-1; TCRdb picks TRBD1, but there is no DNA to check that call. The CDR3 has 12 amino acids. In germline, CDR1 is SQVTM, CDR2 ANQGSEA. The CDR3 sequence: CSVLTGGSEAFF.

V is TRBV28 and J is TRBJ1-4. CDR1 is MDHEN and CDR2 is SYDVKM in the germline V gene. The CDR3 totals 12 residues. Here the CDR3 reads CASSSTNEKLFF.

The CDR3 protein is CANPSENSPPDTQYF. The chain links TRBV2 to TRBJ2-3; the TCRdb call, TRBD1, lacks DNA for checking. The CDR3 loop spans 15 amino acids. Germline V CDR1 and CDR2: SNHLY, FYNNEI. Variable domain in full (rest from reference TRBV2 and TRBJ2-3): EPEVTQTPSHQVTQMGQEVILRCVPISNHLYFYWYRQILGQKVEFLVSFYNNEISEKSEIFDDQFSVERPDGSNFTLKIRSTKLEDSAMYFCANPSENSPPDTQYFGPGTRLTVL.

J is TRBJ2-7 and V is TRBV9. This CDR3 is built from 15 residues. Germline CDR1 SGDLS, CDR2 YYNGEE. This CDR3 is CASSASSGVSYEQYF. The whole variable domain, filled in from reference TRBV9 and TRBJ2-7, reads DSGVTQTPKHLITATGQRVTLRCSPRSGDLSVYWYQQSLDQGLQFLIQYYNGEERAKGNILERFSAQQFPDLHSELNLSSLELGDSALYFCASSASSGVSYEQYFGPGTRLTVT.

The chain has TRBV3-1 and TRBJ1-1; TCRdb's assignment of TRBD1 cannot be checked, as there is no DNA. CDR3 length: 17 amino acids. Germline-derived CDR1 and CDR2 are LGHDT and YNNKEL (reference sequence). CDR3 sequence: CASSQLAGAGRNTEAFF.

This sequence joins TRBV5-5 and TRBJ1-1; with no DNA, the TCRdb D assignment of TRBD1 cannot be verified. Germline V gene sequence: CDR1 SGHKS, CDR2 YYEKEE (reference sequence). This CDR3 has 14 residues. Here the CDR3 reads CASSRTTGDTEAFF.

The rearrangement links TRBV28 to TRBJ1-5. CDR1 is MDHEN, CDR2 SYDVKM, per germline. This CDR3 contains 15 residues. The CDR3 sequence is CASSSILREYQPQHF.

The CDR3 is CASSLEGQAPYEQYF. V is TRBV12-3 or TRBV12-4 and J is TRBJ2-7; with no DNA, the TCRdb D assignment of TRBD1 cannot be verified. The CDR3 extends over 15 amino acids.

CDR3 region: CAWRYDNEQFF. The gene calls are TRBV30 and TRBJ2-1. Per the germline V gene, CDR1 is GTSNPN and CDR2 is SVGIG (reference sequence). The CDR3 has 11 amino acids.

The CDR3 here is CSARDDGTIYGYTF. J is TRBJ1-2 and V is TRBV20-1. The V gene's germline CDR1 is DFQATT and CDR2 SNEGSKA (reference sequence). The CDR3 consists of 14 residues.

CDR3 amino acids: CASSQGGSGGGGQPQHF. This chain uses TRBV4-2 with TRBJ1-5; TCRdb designates TRBD1, a call that cannot be tested without DNA. From germline, CDR1 is LGHNA and CDR2 YNFKEQ. This CDR3 is built from 17 residues.

V usage is TRBV20-1 and J usage is TRBJ1-2; absent DNA, TCRdb's TRBD1 call cannot be checked. Germline CDR1 is DFQATT and CDR2 is SNEGSKA (reference sequence). CDR3 length equals 14 residues. CDR3 residues: CSATTVAPDYGYTF.

The V and J genes are TRBV12-3 or TRBV12-4 and TRBJ2-1; absent DNA, TCRdb's TRBD2 call cannot be checked. The CDR3 length is 15 residues. CDR3 residues: CASSLPGLAGDEQFF.

The chain combines TRBV12-3 or TRBV12-4 with TRBJ2-1; no DNA is available, so the TRBD1 call from TCRdb remains unchecked. This CDR3 has 15 residues. This chain's CDR3 is CASSSGTISYNEQFF.

The chain uses TRBV2 and TRBJ2-3; TCRdb's D call of TRBD1 is untestable without DNA. This CDR3 has 15 amino acids. Looked up from germline, CDR1 is SNHLY and CDR2 is FYNNEI. The CDR3 protein is CASSEATGPKDTQYF.

This chain joins TRBV14 and TRBJ2-1; TCRdb returns TRBD2, unconfirmable since there is no DNA. This CDR3 is 16 amino acids long. The germline CDR1 and CDR2 sequences are SGHDN and FVKESK. The chain's CDR3 is CASSLIAGGYIDQQFF.

This chain links TRBV7-9 with TRBJ2-5; TCRdb designates TRBD2, a call that cannot be tested without DNA. Germline assignment: CDR1 SEHNR and CDR2 FQNEAQ (reference sequence). The CDR3 covers 15 residues. The CDR3: CASSFPLADQETQYF.

V gene TRBV12-3 or TRBV12-4 combines with J gene TRBJ2-5; TCRdb returns TRBD1, unconfirmable since there is no DNA. This CDR3 is 13 amino acids long. The CDR3 sequence: CASSFFRAETQYF.

The rearrangement joins TRBV29-1 to TRBJ2-1; TCRdb's D call of TRBD1 is untestable without DNA. This CDR3 is 14 amino acids long. CDR1 is SQVTM, CDR2 ANQGSEA, per germline. The CDR3 here is CSVWTGLALDEQFF.

The chain couples TRBV5-1 to TRBJ1-1. Germline CDR1 and CDR2: SGHRS and YFSETQ. The CDR3 runs to 14 residues. CDR3 region: CASSPIYGNTEAFF.

This chain connects TRBV4-1 to TRBJ1-6. Germline V gives CDR1 MGHRA, CDR2 YSYEKL. The CDR3 is 15 amino acids. The chain's CDR3 is CASSQDLGGISPLHF.

This rearrangement joins TRBV7-8 to TRBJ1-5; checking the TCRdb D call of TRBD1 is not possible without DNA. The CDR3 has 14 amino acids. Germline loops: CDR1 SGHVS, CDR2 FQNEAQ. The CDR3 here is CASRSTASNQPQHF.

This chain connects TRBV3-1 to TRBJ2-7; the D call from TCRdb, TRBD2, cannot be confirmed without DNA. Germline-derived CDR1 and CDR2 are LGHDT and YNNKEL (reference sequence). This CDR3 region has 15 residues. The CDR3 protein is CASSQEASGTHEQYF.

The rearrangement joins TRBV29-1 to TRBJ1-1; TCRdb lists TRBD1, though no DNA is available to test this call. CDR3 length: 15 residues. Germline V CDR1 and CDR2: SQVTM, ANQGSEA. CDR3 sequence: CSVEDFQGMNTEAFF. The full variable domain, with the rest looked up from reference TRBV29-1 and TRBJ1-1, is SAVISQKPSRDICQRGTSLTIQCQVDSQVTMMFWYRQQPGQSLTLIATANQGSEATYESGFVIDKFPISRPNLTFSTLTVSNMSPEDSSIYLCSVEDFQGMNTEAFFGQGTRLTVV.

The chain carries TRBV24-1 and TRBJ2-5; the TRBD1 assignment by TCRdb is unverifiable without DNA. The CDR3 covers 13 residues. CDR1 and CDR2 (germline): KGHDR, SFDVKD. CDR3 loop: CATRTESQETQYF.

This chain connects TRBV15 to TRBJ2-1; lacking DNA, the TRBD2 call made by TCRdb goes unchecked. This CDR3 comprises 15 residues. Germline V CDR1 and CDR2: LNHNV, YYDKDF (reference sequence). CDR3 region: CATSTGTSPPDEQFF.